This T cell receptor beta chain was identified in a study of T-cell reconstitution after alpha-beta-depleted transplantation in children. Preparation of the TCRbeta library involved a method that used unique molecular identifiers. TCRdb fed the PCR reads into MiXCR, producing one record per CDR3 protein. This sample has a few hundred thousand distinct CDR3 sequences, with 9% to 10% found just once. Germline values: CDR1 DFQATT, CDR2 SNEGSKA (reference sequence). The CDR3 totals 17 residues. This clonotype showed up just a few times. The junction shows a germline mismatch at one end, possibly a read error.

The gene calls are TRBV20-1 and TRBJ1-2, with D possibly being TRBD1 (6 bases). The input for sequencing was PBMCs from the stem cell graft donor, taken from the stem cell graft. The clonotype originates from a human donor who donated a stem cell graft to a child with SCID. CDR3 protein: CCARDRLPGTNPYGYTF. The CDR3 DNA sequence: TGCTGTGCTAGAGATCGTTTACCCGGGACAAACCCCTATGGCTACACCTTC.